Following are 21 T cell receptor beta chains from one sample sequenced in a study of blood T cell repertoires in COVID-19. The table came from immunoSEQ multiplex PCR; TCRdb's copy has only in-frame clones and leaves some out. The sample lists about 90,000 clones, around 87% occurring once. Sequencing was performed on peripheral blood. The receptors here all came from a human donor in a cohort sampled during active COVID-19.

The chain is built from TRBV6-2 or TRBV6-3 and TRBJ1-1; weak D call: TRBD1 (6 bases). CDR3 length: 14 amino acids. Germline-derived CDR1 and CDR2 are MNHEY and SVGEGT. Trimming removed 5 bases from V and 5 bases from J, with 15 bases in between. CDR3 sequence (DNA): TGTGCCAGCAGTAACCTACAGGGACGGACTGAAGCTTTCTTT. The encoded protein is CASSNLQGRTEAFF.

This clone was seen a handful of times. The chain carries TRBV19 and TRBJ2-7; D is possibly TRBD1 (6 bases). Germline V lookup: CDR1 LNHDA, CDR2 SQIVND (reference sequence). The CDR3 runs to 13 residues. V lost 5 bases and J lost 3, with 11 bases in between. In nucleotides, the CDR3 is TGTGCCAGTAGTCGGGACATTCGCTACGAGCAGTACTTC. This gives the protein CASSRDIRYEQYF. The variable domain in full, with the rest retrieved from reference TRBV19 and TRBJ2-7, is DGGITQSPKYLFRKEGQNVTLSCEQNLNHDAMYWYRQDPGQGLRLIYYSQIVNDFQKGDIAEGYSVSREKKESFPLTVTSAQKNPTAFYLCASSRDIRYEQYFGPGTRLTVT.

CDR3: CASSTGGETQYF. The CDR3 DNA reads as TGTGCCAGCAGTACGGGGGGAGAGACCCAGTACTTC. The V gene is TRBV6-5, the J gene TRBJ2-5; TRBD2 aligns across 7 bases. The CDR3 spans 12 residues. The J segment lost 4 bases and the V segment lost 5 bases, leaving 1 base of the junction unmatched. CDR1 and CDR2 from the germline V gene are MNHEY and SVGAGI.

The V call is TRBV13, the J call TRBJ2-7; the D gene is possibly TRBD1 (6 bases). Germline CDR1 is PRHDT and CDR2 is FYEKMQ (reference sequence). Trimming cost V 5 bases and J 7 bases, with 18 bases left between them. The CDR3 runs 14 residues. This CDR3 reads CASSTLGRGWEQYF. The CDR3 DNA is TGTGCCAGCAGCACATTGGGCAGGGGATGGGAGCAGTACTTC.

This chain joins TRBV5-1 and TRBJ2-1, with TRBD2 matching over 13 bases. CDR1 SGHRS and CDR2 YFSETQ come from the germline V gene. The CDR3 contains 15 residues. V lost 2 bases to trimming and J lost 6 bases; unmatched junction nucleotides: 2. CDR3 sequence: CASSLLAGGSNEQFF. The CDR3 coding sequence is TGCGCCAGCAGCTTACTAGCGGGGGGGTCCAATGAGCAGTTCTTC.

The gene calls are TRBV6-6 and TRBJ2-1; perhaps TRBD1 as D (5 bases). The germline V gene encodes CDR1 MNHNY and CDR2 SVGAGI (reference sequence). V was trimmed by 5 bases and J by 1 base, leaving 12 bases between them. This CDR3 has 15 amino acids. CDR3 in amino acids: CASSSQQGSYNEQFF. The CDR3 nucleotides read TGTGCCAGCAGTAGCCAGCAGGGTTCCTACAATGAGCAGTTCTTC.

The gene calls are TRBV6-5 and TRBJ1-2, with 9 bases aligning to TRBD1. V dropped 6 bases and J dropped 7; count of bases not matched to a gene: 9. This CDR3 has 14 residues. The germline V gene encodes CDR1 MNHEY and CDR2 SVGAGI. The CDR3: CASRVGQGVVGYTF. The CDR3 region has the DNA TGTGCCAGCAGAGTGGGACAGGGAGTAGTTGGCTACACCTTC.

Written as DNA, the CDR3 is TGTGCCAGCAATCTCCTGGGGAGGGTCACAGATACGCAGTATTTT. It yields the protein CASNLLGRVTDTQYF. This chain uses TRBV5-6 with TRBJ2-3, with TRBD2 matching over 7 bases. Germline assignment: CDR1 SGHDT and CDR2 YYEEEE. Trimming took 6 bases from V and 2 from J; bases not matched to a gene: 9. The CDR3 loop spans 15 amino acids.

The genes are TRBV7-6 and TRBJ2-1, with no clear D. This CDR3 contains 15 residues. Trimming cost V 5 bases and J 6 bases, with 17 bases left between them. The germline CDR1 and CDR2 sequences are SGHVS and FNYEAQ. The CDR3 region has the DNA TGTGCCAGCAGCCCGACTCTTCCACCCTCCAATGAGCAGTTCTTC. It specifies CASSPTLPPSNEQFF.

The chain has TRBV6-2 or TRBV6-3 and TRBJ2-2; 7 nucleotides match TRBD1. In germline, CDR1 is MNHEY, CDR2 SVGEGT. V trimming: 5 bases; J trimming: 5 bases; junction bases outside the gene matches: 8. CDR3 size: 15 residues. CDR3 region: CASSKDRVRTGELFF. The CDR3 nucleotides read TGTGCCAGCAGTAAAGACAGGGTGCGGACCGGGGAGCTGTTTTTT.

The chain uses TRBV5-5 and TRBJ2-3; D is unresolved. Trimming took 2 bases from V and 0 from J, leaving 13 bases between them. The CDR3 runs 16 residues. Germline V gene lookup returns CDR1 SGHKS and CDR2 YYEKEE (reference sequence). CDR3 loop: CASSFGTLLSTDTQYF. The CDR3 DNA reads TGTGCCAGCAGCTTCGGTACGTTGTTAAGCACAGATACGCAGTATTTT.

This clone was detected once. The V call is TRBV7-6, the J call TRBJ2-3; D is possibly TRBD2 (5 bases). The V end was cut by 5 bases, the J end by 4 bases, with 19 bases between. The CDR3 is made up of 16 amino acids. Germline V gene lookup returns CDR1 SGHVS and CDR2 FNYEAQ. CDR3: CASSPPHGLASDTQYF. CDR3 nucleotide sequence: TGTGCCAGCAGCCCCCCCCACGGGCTAGCCTCAGATACGCAGTATTTT.

This clone was picked up one time. This sequence joins TRBV6-5 and TRBJ1-6; 7 bases line up with TRBD1. V was clipped by 8 bases and J by 7 bases; unmatched bases: 8. The CDR3 sequence is 14 residues long. CDR1 and CDR2 (germline): MNHEY, SVGAGI. CDR3 coding DNA: TGTGCCAGCTACCGGGACAGAATGAATTCACCCCTCCACTTT. This codes for CASYRDRMNSPLHF.

V gene TRBV5-6 combines with J gene TRBJ2-7; the match to TRBD1 covers 9 bases. Trimming cost V 3 bases and J 0 bases; bases outside gene matches: 4. The germline V gene has CDR1 SGHDT and CDR2 YYEEEE. The length of the CDR3 is 15 residues. CDR3 protein: CASSWGTGNSYEQYF. In DNA form, the CDR3 reads TGTGCCAGCAGCTGGGGGACAGGGAACTCCTACGAGCAGTACTTC.

This clone was counted only a few times. The V call is TRBV19, the J call TRBJ1-5; TRBD1 matches 7 bases. Germline V lookup: CDR1 LNHDA, CDR2 SQIVND (reference sequence). The junction had 8 bases not matched to a gene; V was cut back by 7 bases and J by 5 bases. This CDR3 is 14 amino acids long. CDR3 residues: CASTAGQRDQPQHF. The CDR3 nucleotides are TGTGCCAGTACCGCGGGACAGCGGGATCAGCCCCAGCATTTT.

The chain couples TRBV2 to TRBJ2-3, with TRBD2 as a possible D gene (6 bases). Trimming shortened V by 8 bases and J by 4 bases, and 16 bases separated the two germline ends. The germline gives CDR1 SNHLY, CDR2 FYNNEI. This CDR3 has 14 residues. The CDR3 spells CASLSGRGPDTQYF. CDR3 DNA: TGTGCCAGCCTCTCCGGGAGAGGACCAGATACGCAGTATTTT.

In DNA form, the CDR3 reads TGTGCAAGTCGCTTCCTGACTAGCAACGAGCAGTACTTC. The encoded protein is CASRFLTSNEQYF. The chain uses TRBV12-2 and TRBJ2-7; the table's D call, TRBD2, has no DNA check behind it. TRBV12-2 is reported as a pseudogene. The length of the CDR3 is 13 residues.

The V and J genes are TRBV20-1 and TRBJ1-2; D not resolved. The V end lost 1 base, the J end lost 11 bases, and 11 bases lay between the germline ends. The CDR3 contains 11 residues. CDR1 DFQATT and CDR2 SNEGSKA come from the germline V gene (reference sequence). The CDR3 region is CSARVISGYTF. The DNA of the CDR3 is TGCAGTGCTAGAGTTATATCGGGTTACACCTTC.

V and J are TRBV6-6 and TRBJ1-5, with D possibly being TRBD1 (5 bases). Trimming stripped 8 bases from V and 2 bases from J, with 13 bases between. The CDR3 has 14 amino acids. Germline V gene data show CDR1 as MNHNY and CDR2 as SVGAGI (reference sequence). The CDR3 coding sequence is TGTGCCAGCGCCTGGGGGGGAGGCAATCAGCCCCAGCATTTT. Encoded protein: CASAWGGGNQPQHF.

This chain joins TRBV6-5 and TRBJ2-7; TRBD1 matches 8 bases. Trimming at V came to 4 bases and at J to 1 base, leaving 9 bases not matched to a gene. CDR3 length: 16 amino acids. Germline V gene lookup returns CDR1 MNHEY and CDR2 SVGAGI. The CDR3 DNA sequence: TGTGCCAGCAGTTTTGAGTCCGGGACAGGATCCTACGAGCAGTACTTC. Its translation: CASSFESGTGSYEQYF.

The rearrangement uses TRBV2 and TRBJ1-6; a weak D match, TRBD1 (6 bases). V gave up 6 bases and J gave up 5 bases, with 14 bases separating them. Germline values: CDR1 SNHLY, CDR2 FYNNEI. The CDR3 is 15 residues long. The CDR3: CASRDQQGNNSPLHF. The CDR3 DNA follows: TGTGCCAGCAGGGACCAACAGGGAAATAATTCACCCCTCCACTTT. Drawing the rest from reference TRBV2 and TRBJ1-6, the complete variable domain is EPEVTQTPSHQVTQMGQEVILRCVPISNHLYFYWYRQILGQKVEFLVSFYNNEISEKSEIFDDQFSVERPDGSNFTLKIRSTKLEDSAMYFCASRDQQGNNSPLHFGNGTRLTVT.